This T cell receptor beta chain comes out of a study of OX40 agonist ivuxolimab in advanced cancers. Across the study: Hepatocellular carcinoma, melanoma, renal cell or head and neck cancer affected the dose-escalation patients.

Method: immunoSEQ multiplex PCR; TCRdb's copy keeps in-frame clones and lacks some. The sample lists 23,000 or so clones, more than 75% occurring once. Looked up from germline, CDR1 is MNHNS and CDR2 is SASEGT. This CDR3 has 14 amino acids. The chain is built from TRBV6-1 and TRBJ2-5, with TRBD2 as a possible D gene (5 bases). The DNA end lines up better with TRBJ2-7; the J call may be wrong. The sequences come from CD4+ or CD8+ T cells sorted from blood, collected in a trial of the OX40 agonist ivuxolimab. The clonotype was recovered from an adult with an advanced solid tumor such as melanoma, head and neck, liver or kidney cancer. CDR3 DNA: TGTGCCAGCAGTCGTGGACGGGAATCCTACGAGCAGTACTTC. Translated, it gives CASSRGRESYEQYF.